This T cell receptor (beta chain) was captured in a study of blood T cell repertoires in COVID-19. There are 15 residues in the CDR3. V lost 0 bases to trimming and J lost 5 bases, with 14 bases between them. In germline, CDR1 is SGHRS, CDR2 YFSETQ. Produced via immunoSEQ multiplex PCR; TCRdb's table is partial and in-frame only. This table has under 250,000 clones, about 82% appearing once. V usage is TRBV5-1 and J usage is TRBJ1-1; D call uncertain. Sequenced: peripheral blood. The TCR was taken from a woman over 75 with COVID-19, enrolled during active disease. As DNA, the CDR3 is TGCGCCAGCAGCTTGGTAGTTGGGGAGTTGACTGAAGCTTTCTTT. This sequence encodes CASSLVVGELTEAFF. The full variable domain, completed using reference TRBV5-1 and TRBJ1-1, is KAGVTQTPRYLIKTRGQQVTLSCSPISGHRSVSWYQQTPGQGLQFLFEYFSETQRNKGNFPGRFSGRQFSNSRSEMNVSTLELGDSALYLCASSLVVGELTEAFFGQGTRLTVV.